This T cell receptor (beta chain) was captured in a study of a mutant IDH1 vaccine in newly diagnosed glioma. For the study at large: Every participant had undergone radiotherapy, temozolomide, or both before, and most underwent both.

The data were produced by immunoSEQ multiplex PCR, yet TCRdb's version contains in-frame clones alone and is incomplete. Among 80,000 to 100,000 clones listed, about four fifths were seen once. In its sample, this clone was seen once. V was pared by 4 bases and J by 4 bases, with 9 bases of the junction left unmatched. This CDR3 region has 15 residues. Looked up from germline, CDR1 is SGHDT and CDR2 is YYEEEE. Documented time point: baseline, week 1 (first vaccination visit). Treatment here: pre-vaccination baseline after standard-of-care therapy. The rearrangement uses TRBV5-6 and TRBJ1-2; 8 nucleotides line up with TRBD1. This clonotype was sampled from a middle-aged man with glioma. Sequencing used PBMCs, obtained from a glioma patient treated with radiotherapy, temozolomide or both. CDR3 DNA sequence: TGTGCCAGCAGCCCGCTGGACAGGGTGGGCTATGGCTACACCTTC. It specifies CASSPLDRVGYGYTF.